This T cell receptor (beta chain) was recorded in a study of T cell responses to AZD1222 COVID-19 vaccine. Assay: immunoSEQ multiplex PCR; the TCRdb copy retains only in-frame clones and omits some. The table shows about 140,000 clones, with almost 95% occurring only once. The CDR3 loop spans 15 amino acids. Germline assignment: CDR1 MDHEN and CDR2 SYDVKM. V trimming: 3 bases; J trimming: 6 bases; junction bases outside the gene matches: 8. A remark on this clone: Antigen: not known.

Study results and caveats: Spike as a whole was targeted by vaccine-associated CD4 TCRs, dominant at 160-218 and 743-854. Of the AZD1222 recipients, only five to seven were seropositive at baseline. Only after the peak T cell response were repertoires sampled. Spike-specific TCR depth and breadth grew after two AZD1222 doses.

The chain couples TRBV28 to TRBJ2-3, with TRBD1 matching over 8 bases. The clonotype was recovered from an adult in good health. The sequencing used peripheral blood, collected on day 0 of AZD1222 vaccination. The CDR3, as DNA: TGTGCCAGCAGTTTGACAGGGGCCTTGAGGGATACGCAGTATTTT. This sequence encodes CASSLTGALRDTQYF.